This T cell receptor (beta chain) derives from a study of post-analysis software for immune sequencing data. Overall study: Secondary progressive, relapsing-remitting and progressive-relapsing multiple sclerosis were among the included disease courses.

Study-wide results and limits: A few TRBV segments occurring more often in patients than controls included TRBV5-6, TRBV5-1 and TRBV20-1.

Points on this clonotype: Antigen specificity is unknown.

CDR3 length equals 14 residues. Germline lookup yields CDR1 KGHSH and CDR2 LQKENI. Trimming stripped 2 bases from V and 2 bases from J, with 9 bases between. cDNA libraries of TCR beta carried unique molecular identifiers. Each CDR3 protein gets one entry after TCRdb re-called the PCR reads with MiXCR. The table has about 570,000 distinct CDR3 sequences, less than 40% seen once. This receptor was identified in a girl aged 2 to 17 with multiple sclerosis. Input material: blood. The chain recombines TRBV18 with TRBJ2-5; D gene ambiguous. CDR3 sequence: CASSPAQIQETQYF. The DNA for the CDR3 is TGTGCCAGCTCACCAGCGCAGATACAAGAGACCCAGTACTTC.